This is a list of T cell receptor beta chains from one sample in a study of T cells in tuberculosis. The data were produced by immunoSEQ multiplex PCR, yet TCRdb's version contains in-frame clones alone and is incomplete. The table includes 55,000 to 70,000 clones, 81% detected once. Sequencing was carried out using CD1b-GMM tetramer-negative cells sorted from PBMCs. The source of these receptors is an adult woman with latent tuberculosis. The CDR3 runs from the conserved cysteine through the conserved F or W. A D gene is named only where the DNA matches it firmly. Clone size is not always given. Where it is, it says once, few, many or a class for expanded clones.

once,.,TRBJ2-2,TRBV12-5,CASGLRDKGIPGELFF,TGTGCTAGTGGCCTCCGGGACAAGGGGATTCCCGGGGAGCTGTTTTTT
.,.,TRBJ2-2,TRBV4-3,CASSQEGAGSGELFF,TGCGCCAGCAGCCAAGAGGGGGCTGGGTCCGGGGAGCTGTTTTTT
.,TRBD2,TRBJ2-7,TRBV27,CASTPGGLAEEEQYF,TGTGCCAGCACCCCCGGTGGACTAGCGGAGGAAGAGCAGTACTTC
.,.,TRBJ2-3,TRBV5-1,CASSLERPGRDTQYF,TGCGCCAGCAGCTTGGAGCGGCCCGGTCGAGATACGCAGTATTTT
.,TRBD2,TRBJ2-5,TRBV11-2,CASSYRGLAKMETQYF,TGTGCCAGCAGCTACCGGGGACTAGCCAAGATGGAGACCCAGTACTTC
.,.,TRBJ2-1,TRBV7-2,CASSLGPKNEQFF,TGTGCCAGCAGCTTGGGGCCCAAGAATGAGCAGTTCTTC
.,.,TRBJ2-3,TRBV9,CASSLGEGTDTQYF,TGTGCCAGCAGCCTAGGAGAGGGCACAGATACGCAGTATTTT
once,TRBD2,TRBJ2-3,TRBV6-1,CASSEKATSGTDTQYF,TGTGCCAGCAGTGAAAAGGCGACTAGCGGAACAGATACGCAGTATTTT
.,.,TRBJ2-7,TRBV5-1,CASSLGGLASYEQYF,TGCGCCAGCAGCTTGGGGGGACTGGCTTCCTACGAGCAGTACTTC
.,TRBD2,TRBJ2-1,TRBV5-6,CASSLPGGTGNEQFF,TGTGCCAGCAGCTTGCCGGGAGGGACGGGGAATGAGCAGTTCTTC
.,TRBD1,TRBJ2-1,TRBV7-9,CASTRFPTGAPYNEQFF,TGTGCCAGCACCCGGTTTCCGACAGGGGCTCCCTACAATGAGCAGTTCTTC
.,.,TRBJ2-7,TRBV5-6,CASSLRYEQYF,TGTGCCAGCAGTCTGAGATACGAGCAGTACTTC
.,.,TRBJ1-4,TRBV6-5,CASRNGPGKEKLFF,TGTGCCAGCAGAAACGGTCCCGGGAAGGAAAAACTGTTTTTT
.,.,TRBJ1-5,TRBV6-1,CASSEDGIYQPQHF,TGTGCCAGCAGTGAAGATGGCATTTATCAGCCCCAGCATTTT
.,.,TRBJ2-3,TRBV7-2,CASTRTRSTDTQYF,TGTGCCAGCACCAGGACTCGTAGCACAGATACGCAGTATTTT
once,.,TRBJ1-5,TRBV6-6,CASTDGGQPQHF,TGTGCCAGCACCGACGGGGGTCAGCCCCAGCATTTT
.,.,TRBJ1-1,TRBV5-6,CASSSGQVRLNTEAFF,TGTGCCAGCAGCTCAGGGCAGGTTAGATTGAACACTGAAGCTTTCTTT
.,TRBD1,TRBJ1-2,TRBV5-1,CASSGTGTLYGYTF,TGCGCCAGCAGCGGGACAGGGACCCTGTATGGCTACACCTTC
.,.,TRBJ1-2,TRBV5-6,CASSLGQANYGYTF,TGTGCCAGCAGCTTGGGGCAGGCTAACTATGGCTACACCTTC
.,TRBD1,TRBJ1-2,TRBV28,CASSSLGQGVNDGYTF,TGTGCCAGTTCTTCTCTCGGACAGGGGGTAAATGATGGCTACACCTTC
.,.,TRBJ2-1,TRBV11-2,CASSLKTRGEQFF,TGTGCCAGCAGCTTGAAAACCAGGGGTGAGCAGTTCTTC
.,TRBD2,TRBJ2-4,TRBV7-2,CASSLPRAGRAKNIQYF,TGTGCCAGCAGCTTACCGCGAGCGGGACGGGCCAAAAACATTCAGTACTTC
.,.,TRBJ2-1,TRBV6-5,CASSYRVAAYNEQFF,TGTGCCAGCAGTTATAGGGTAGCGGCCTACAATGAGCAGTTCTTC
.,.,TRBJ1-5,TRBV5-4,CASRPDSNSNQPQHF,TGTGCCAGCAGACCTGACAGTAATAGCAATCAGCCCCAGCATTTT